These T cell receptor beta chains were read from a single sample in a study of blood T cell repertoires in COVID-19. Here immunoSEQ multiplex PCR was the method, and the copy in TCRdb shows in-frame clones only, minus some. This table holds more than 100,000 clones, roughly nine tenths found once. The sequencing sample was made of peripheral blood. These receptors all come from a woman aged 60-70 years with acute or convalescent COVID-19. Both conserved end residues are part of each CDR3. A D gene is named only where the DNA matches it firmly. Clone sizes are given selectively: once, few, many, or a class where the clone is expanded.

TRBV14,TRBD1,-,15,TRBJ1-1,CASSQRTGMNTEAFF,TGTGCCAGCAGCCAGAGGACAGGAATGAACACTGAAGCTTTCTTT
TRBV2,TRBD1,few,15,TRBJ2-7,CASSEQGSGPYEQYF,TGTGCCAGCAGCGAACAGGGGTCGGGGCCCTACGAGCAGTACTTC
TRBV12-3/TRBV12-4,-,-,11,TRBJ2-7,CASGQRIEQYF,TGTGCCAGTGGACAGCGAATCGAGCAGTACTTC
TRBV6-6,-,-,15,TRBJ1-3,CASRTTGLSGNTIYF,TGTGCCAGCAGGACGACAGGCCTCTCTGGAAACACCATATATTTT
TRBV6-2/TRBV6-3,-,-,15,TRBJ2-5,CASSYLPGNQETQYF,TGTGCCAGCAGTTACTTACCGGGGAACCAAGAGACCCAGTACTTC
TRBV30,-,-,15,TRBJ2-7,CAWSAPHRVHYEQYF,TGTGCCTGGAGTGCCCCCCACAGGGTACACTACGAGCAGTACTTC
TRBV2,TRBD1,-,14,TRBJ1-1,CATGKDRYNTEAFF,TGTGCCACGGGAAAGGACAGGTATAACACTGAAGCTTTCTTT
TRBV6-2/TRBV6-3,-,-,18,TRBJ1-3,CASSYLLGTPGAGNTIYF,TGTGCCAGCAGTTACCTCCTCGGGACTCCCGGCGCTGGAAACACCATATATTTT
TRBV30,TRBD2,-,14,TRBJ2-5,CAWSASGSGQTQYF,TGTGCCTGGAGTGCTAGCGGGAGCGGGCAGACCCAGTACTTC
TRBV2,TRBD1,-,12,TRBJ1-2,CASILQGASYTF,TGTGCCAGCATTCTACAGGGGGCCAGCTACACCTTC
TRBV18,TRBD1,-,15,TRBJ1-6,CASSPQGQGNSPLHF,TGTGCCAGCTCACCTCAGGGACAGGGTAATTCACCCCTCCACTTT
TRBV3-1/TRBV3-2,-,-,15,TRBJ1-1,CASSREGAVGTEAFF,TGTGCCAGCAGCCGAGAAGGGGCTGTGGGCACTGAAGCTTTCTTT
TRBV5-1,TRBD2,-,16,TRBJ2-3,CASSSPAGLRTDTQYF,TGCGCCAGCAGCTCCCCAGCGGGACTACGCACAGATACGCAGTATTTT
TRBV5-6,TRBD1,-,16,TRBJ1-2,CASSLEGQSNLYGYTF,TGTGCCAGCAGCTTGGAGGGACAGAGTAACTTGTATGGCTACACCTTC
TRBV5-5,TRBD1,once,14,TRBJ1-2,CASSWGQGAYGYTF,TGTGCCAGCAGCTGGGGACAGGGGGCGTATGGCTACACCTTC
TRBV7-2,-,-,15,TRBJ2-1,CATDTQRSSYNEQFF,TGTGCCACCGATACGCAGCGGAGCTCCTACAATGAGCAGTTCTTC
TRBV6-5,-,-,14,TRBJ2-1,CACRERGSYNEQFF,TGTGCCTGCCGGGAGAGAGGATCCTACAATGAGCAGTTCTTC
TRBV10-3,-,-,13,TRBJ1-1,CAISVAGIDEAFF,TGTGCCATCAGTGTCGCAGGGATTGATGAAGCTTTCTTT
TRBV2,TRBD1,-,15,TRBJ1-4,CASSAGGLANEKLFF,TGTGCCAGCAGTGCAGGGGGCCTGGCTAATGAAAAACTGTTTTTT
TRBV3-1/TRBV3-2,TRBD1,-,15,TRBJ1-6,CASSQGTGAYSPLHF,TGTGCCAGCAGCCAAGGGACAGGGGCCTATTCACCCCTCCACTTT
TRBV20-1,TRBD2,-,14,TRBJ2-7,CSASLREFPYEQYF,TGCAGTGCTAGTCTGCGGGAGTTCCCCTACGAGCAGTACTTC
TRBV7-2,-,-,13,TRBJ2-5,CASSLDPPGTQYF,TGTGCCAGCAGCTTAGACCCCCCAGGGACCCAGTACTTC
TRBV28,TRBD2,-,13,TRBJ2-1,CASSLIRAGGEFF,TGTGCCAGCAGTCTAATAAGAGCGGGAGGCGAGTTCTTC
TRBV7-2,-,-,15,TRBJ1-2,CASSPPGAAFLGYTF,TGTGCCAGCAGCCCCCCAGGGGCAGCCTTCCTCGGCTACACCTTC
TRBV29-1,TRBD1,-,16,TRBJ1-5,CSPKPGTGSVGQPQHF,TGCAGCCCCAAACCCGGGACAGGGTCGGTGGGGCAGCCCCAGCATTTT
TRBV19,-,-,15,TRBJ2-3,CASSFYGGATDTQYF,TGTGCCAGTAGTTTCTATGGGGGCGCCACAGATACGCAGTATTTT
TRBV6-5,-,-,15,TRBJ2-5,CASSYSRLGGETQYF,TGTGCCAGCAGTTACTCCAGACTAGGCGGGGAGACCCAGTACTTC
TRBV29-1,-,-,11,TRBJ1-2,CSALTNYGYTF,TGCAGCGCATTAACAAACTATGGCTACACCTTC
TRBV12-3/TRBV12-4,-,-,13,TRBJ1-2,CASSLLTNYGYTF,TGTGCCAGCAGTTTACTTACTAACTATGGCTACACCTTC
TRBV5-4,-,few,13,TRBJ1-2,CASSFARVGGYTF,TGTGCCAGCAGCTTCGCTCGGGTCGGCGGCTACACCTTC
TRBV10-3,-,-,13,TRBJ2-7,CAISDPYSYEQYF,TGTGCCATCAGTGACCCCTACTCCTACGAGCAGTACTTC
TRBV3-1/TRBV3-2,TRBD2,-,15,TRBJ2-3,CASSQDTAGGDTQYF,TGTGCCAGCAGCCAAGATACCGCGGGAGGCGATACGCAGTATTTT
TRBV19,TRBD2,-,19,TRBJ2-1,CASSLDSGTSGSSYNEQFF,TGTGCCAGTAGTTTGGATTCCGGGACTAGCGGGAGCTCCTACAATGAGCAGTTCTTC
TRBV19,-,-,14,TRBJ1-5,CASSIQGQNQPQHF,TGTGCCAGTAGTATACAGGGCCAAAATCAGCCCCAGCATTTT
TRBV7-9,-,-,15,TRBJ1-1,CASSLQGGVNTEAFF,TGTGCCAGCAGCCTACAGGGTGGTGTGAACACTGAAGCTTTCTTT
TRBV5-1,-,-,15,TRBJ2-3,CASSLGSGSTDTQYF,TGCGCCAGCAGCTTGGGGAGCGGGAGCACAGATACGCAGTATTTT
TRBV6-5,-,-,15,TRBJ2-7,CASTPGLVEAYEQYF,TGTGCCAGCACGCCCGGGCTAGTGGAGGCTTACGAGCAGTACTTC
TRBV9,TRBD1,-,14,TRBJ1-6,CASSGQGGNSPLHF,TGTGCCAGCAGCGGACAGGGAGGCAATTCACCCCTCCACTTT
TRBV11-2,-,-,12,TRBJ2-1,CASSFVFNEQFF,TGTGCCAGCAGCTTCGTTTTTAATGAGCAGTTCTTC
TRBV6-1,-,-,13,TRBJ1-5,CASSEGRVQPQHF,TGTGCCAGCAGTGAAGGCAGGGTTCAGCCCCAGCATTTT
TRBV4-2,-,-,13,TRBJ2-1,CASSQVEGYEQFF,TGTGCCAGCAGCCAAGTAGAGGGTTATGAGCAGTTCTTC
TRBV6-5,-,-,15,TRBJ1-1,CASSYSGAPYSEAFF,TGTGCCAGCAGTTACTCGGGGGCTCCCTATTCTGAAGCTTTCTTT
TRBV20-1,-,-,11,TRBJ2-7,CSAPTRYEQYF,TGCAGTGCCCCGACTAGATACGAGCAGTACTTC
TRBV5-6,TRBD1,once,14,TRBJ1-3,CASSSTGPGNTIYF,TGTGCCAGCAGCTCGACAGGGCCTGGAAACACCATATATTTT
TRBV11-3,TRBD2,-,15,TRBJ2-1,CASSFRLAGPDEQFF,TGTGCCAGCAGCTTTAGGCTAGCGGGTCCCGATGAGCAGTTCTTC
TRBV12-5,-,-,13,TRBJ2-1,CASGLFAGAEQFF,TGTGCTAGTGGTTTGTTCGCCGGAGCTGAGCAGTTCTTC
TRBV11-3,-,-,13,TRBJ1-1,CASSQLVNTEAFF,TGTGCCAGCAGCCAACTAGTGAACACTGAAGCTTTCTTT
TRBV2,-,-,15,TRBJ1-5,CASSEGRRAGGPQHF,TGTGCCAGCAGTGAAGGTCGAAGGGCGGGGGGGCCCCAGCATTTT
TRBV30,TRBD2,-,15,TRBJ2-2,CASGLAGALPGELFF,TGTGCCAGTGGACTAGCGGGAGCTCTTCCCGGGGAGCTGTTTTTT
TRBV6-1,-,-,15,TRBJ2-7,CASSERQGGLYEQYF,TGTGCCAGCAGTGAACGGCAGGGGGGACTCTACGAGCAGTACTTC
TRBV7-9,TRBD2,-,15,TRBJ2-1,CASSLVGTSNDEQFF,TGTGCCAGCAGCTTAGTTGGGACTAGTAACGATGAGCAGTTCTTC
TRBV5-1,-,-,13,TRBJ1-5,CASSLAGNQPQHF,TGCGCCAGCAGCTTGGCGGGGAATCAGCCCCAGCATTTT
TRBV6-5,TRBD1,-,13,TRBJ1-2,CASLRTGGYGYTF,TGTGCCAGCCTTAGGACAGGGGGGTATGGCTACACCTTC
TRBV13,-,-,14,TRBJ2-5,CASSLGLTRAAQYF,TGTGCCAGCAGCCTCGGACTAACCAGAGCGGCCCAGTACTTC
TRBV7-9,-,-,15,TRBJ2-3,CATRDSGQRSDTQYF,TGTGCCACCCGTGACTCCGGACAGCGATCAGATACGCAGTATTTT
TRBV11-3,-,-,11,TRBJ2-2,CASSSGPELFF,TGTGCCAGCAGCTCGGGTCCTGAGCTGTTTTTT
TRBV11-2,TRBD1,-,14,TRBJ1-3,CASSLDRARNTIYF,TGTGCCAGCAGTTTGGACAGGGCTCGAAACACCATATATTTT
TRBV10-2,TRBD1,-,13,TRBJ1-2,CASGTGERSGYTF,TGCGCCAGTGGGACAGGGGAAAGGAGTGGCTACACCTTC
TRBV10-2,-,-,13,TRBJ1-1,CASSEGLYTEAFF,TGCGCCAGCAGTGAGGGCCTCTACACTGAAGCTTTCTTT
TRBV3-1/TRBV3-2,TRBD1,-,15,TRBJ1-2,CASSPWTGAGYGYTF,TGTGCCAGCAGCCCCTGGACAGGGGCGGGGTATGGCTACACCTTC